This record looks at one TCR beta chain sequence and its context. Libraries were prepared by immunoSEQ multiplex PCR; TCRdb keeps only in-frame clonotypes and omits some of them. In the table there are just under 60,000 clones, about 87% of which are singletons. These data are taken from a study of blood T cell repertoires in COVID-19. Sequencing was done on a sample of peripheral blood. This clonotype was obtained from a human donor with active COVID-19. The donor label of this sample is uncertain.

The CDR3 region is CASSARLAYNEQFF. CDR3 sequence (DNA): TGTGCCAGCAGCGCCCGACTAGCGTACAATGAGCAGTTCTTC. The chain has TRBV11-3 and TRBJ2-1, with 8 bases aligning to TRBD2. Germline CDR1 is SGHNT and CDR2 is YENEEA. With V trimmed by 5 bases and J by 4 bases, 4 bases remained unmatched. The CDR3 consists of 14 residues.